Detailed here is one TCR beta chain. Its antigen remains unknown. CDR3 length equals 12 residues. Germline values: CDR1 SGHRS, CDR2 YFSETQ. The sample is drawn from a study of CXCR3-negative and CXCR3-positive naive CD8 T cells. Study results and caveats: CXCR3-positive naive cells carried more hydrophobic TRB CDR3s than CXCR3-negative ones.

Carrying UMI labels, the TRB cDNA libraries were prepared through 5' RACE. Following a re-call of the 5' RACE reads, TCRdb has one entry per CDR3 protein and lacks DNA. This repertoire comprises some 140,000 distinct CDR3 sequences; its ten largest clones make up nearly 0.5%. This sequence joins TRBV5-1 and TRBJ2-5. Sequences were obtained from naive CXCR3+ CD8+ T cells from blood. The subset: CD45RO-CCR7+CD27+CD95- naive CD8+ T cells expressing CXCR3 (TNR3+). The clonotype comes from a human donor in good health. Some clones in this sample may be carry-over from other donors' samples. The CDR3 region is CASSSTAETQYF.